In this sample, the clone carrying this TCR beta chain turned up once. Its antigen is not known. The data originate from a study of cytomegalovirus exposure and HLA in healthy donors. General observations from the study: A few V segments could not be told apart, such as TRBV6-2 and TRBV6-3, and were left out. Follow-up analysis seemed to connect common viral pathogens with several of the most significant clusters identified. As a later analysis showed, a missense DCLRE1C variant was linked to trimming of TCR beta V- and J-genes.

Germline lookup yields CDR1 WSHSY and CDR2 SAAADI. V shed 1 base and J shed 0 bases, with 9 bases lying between them. The CDR3 contains 15 residues. PCR was performed using 60 Vbeta and 13 Jbeta primers. The method was immunoSEQ multiplex PCR; TCRdb's version includes in-frame clones alone and lacks a portion of them. The sample gives more than 250,000 clones, 85% to 90% of which show up once; approximately 2% is in the top ten. The TCR was taken from a woman aged 18 to 35 in good health and CMV-seronegative. Input material: PBMCs. J is TRBJ1-2 and V is TRBV10-2; D unresolved. The CDR3 DNA reads TGCGCCAGCAGTGAGTTCTTAGTAGCTAACTATGGCTACACCTTC. Translated: CASSEFLVANYGYTF.